Listed below are T cell receptor beta chains from one sample, sequenced in a study of CD8 T cells in Susac syndrome. TCRdb processed the immunoSEQ multiplex PCR reads anew with MiXCR; each CDR3 protein has one entry. The sample lists 190,000 or so distinct CDR3 sequences; 90% to 95% were seen once. The sequencing input was CD4+ T cells from PBMCs. These TCRs come from a human donor with multiple sclerosis. The CDR3 runs from the conserved cysteine through the conserved F or W. The D gene is left open where the match is weak. Clone size, where shown, is once, few, many, or a class for clones that have expanded.

v_call	d_call	j_call	clone_size	cdr3_nt	cdr3_aa
TRBV18	NA	TRBJ2-6	NA	TGTGCCAGCTCACCACAGGACTCTGGGGCCAACGTCCTGACTTTC	CASSPQDSGANVLTF
TRBV20-1	NA	TRBJ2-3	NA	TGCAGTGCCACTCAGATCGGGGCAAAGGATACGCAGTATTTT	CSATQIGAKDTQYF
TRBV24-1	NA	TRBJ2-3	once	TGTGCCACCGGGGGGAGAAACACAGATACGCAGTATTTT	CATGGRNTDTQYF
TRBV5-4	NA	TRBJ2-7	NA	TGTGCCAGCGGAACAGGCTACGAGCAGTACTTC	CASGTGYEQYF
TRBV6-2/TRBV6-3	NA	TRBJ1-2	NA	TGTGCCAGCGGGGGCTCTCCCTATGGCTACACCTTC	CASGGSPYGYTF
TRBV20-1	NA	TRBJ2-7	NA	TGCAGTGCTATCCCCGGGAGCCGATCCCACGAGCAGTACTTC	CSAIPGSRSHEQYF
TRBV15	NA	TRBJ1-1	NA	TGTGCCACCAGCCCGGGGGGATCCTGGACGCACACTGAAGCTTTCTTT	CATSPGGSWTHTEAFF
TRBV20-1	NA	TRBJ2-5	NA	TGCAGTGCTAGCCCCGGGGTCTACCAAGAGACCCAGTACTTC	CSASPGVYQETQYF
TRBV7-3	NA	TRBJ2-7	NA	TGTGCCAGCAGCTTTAACCACGAGCAGTACTTC	CASSFNHEQYF
TRBV29-1	NA	TRBJ1-1	NA	TGCAGCTTCTCGGGGGCCATGGACACTGAAGCTTTCTTT	CSFSGAMDTEAFF
TRBV7-3	TRBD2	TRBJ2-1	NA	TGTGCCAGCAGCACCCCTAGCGGGGGCACATACAATGAGCAGTTCTTC	CASSTPSGGTYNEQFF
TRBV5-1	TRBD1	TRBJ1-1	NA	TGCGCCAGCAGCCAGGGGGCTCATCTGACTGAAGCTTTCTTT	CASSQGAHLTEAFF
TRBV4-1	NA	TRBJ2-7	once	TGCGCCAGCAGCCAAGACAGGGCAGACTCCTACGAGCAGTACTTC	CASSQDRADSYEQYF
TRBV24-1	TRBD2	TRBJ2-1	NA	TGTGCCACCAGTCCGAGACAAGGGACCTCGGGGGGTGAGCAGTTCTTC	CATSPRQGTSGGEQFF
TRBV12-3/TRBV12-4	NA	TRBJ1-1	NA	TGTGCCAGCAAGAAAGGGCTAGGAACTGAAGCTTTCTTT	CASKKGLGTEAFF
TRBV11-2	NA	TRBJ2-1	NA	TGTGCCAGCAGGAAGGTGGGGGCACTCTACAATGAGCAGTTCTTC	CASRKVGALYNEQFF
TRBV24-1	NA	TRBJ2-7	few	TGTGCCACCAGTGATTTGTACGAGCAGTACTTC	CATSDLYEQYF
TRBV29-1	TRBD1	TRBJ1-4	once	TGCAGCGTCCTCGCGACAGGGGGTGATGAAAAACTGTTTTTT	CSVLATGGDEKLFF
TRBV18	TRBD2	TRBJ2-3	NA	TGTGCCAGCTCACCACCGGGCGGGAGCTATACGCAGTATTTT	CASSPPGGSYTQYF
TRBV11-2	NA	TRBJ2-5	NA	TGTGCCAGCAGCTTGGGACACGTTGGTCAAGAGACCCAGTACTTC	CASSLGHVGQETQYF
TRBV19	TRBD2	TRBJ2-5	NA	TGTGCCAGTAGTCCCGGGACTAGCGGGAGGAAGTGGGAGACCCAGTACTTC	CASSPGTSGRKWETQYF
TRBV21-1	NA	TRBJ2-4	NA	TGTGCCAGCAGCAAAGGTGGACTAACAAACATTCAGTACTTC	CASSKGGLTNIQYF
TRBV24-1	NA	TRBJ1-2	NA	TGTGCCACCAGTGACTTGGACCGTGGCTACACCTTC	CATSDLDRGYTF
TRBV5-6	NA	TRBJ1-2	NA	TGTGCCAGCAGCTCAGACTATGGCTACACCTTC	CASSSDYGYTF
TRBV30	NA	TRBJ2-5	NA	TGTGCCTGGACCCAAAGGGGCAGGGGAGAGACCCAGTACTTC	CAWTQRGRGETQYF
TRBV20-1	NA	TRBJ2-5	NA	TGCAGTGCTCCCTTCGCGGGGTTAGAGACCCAGTACTTC	CSAPFAGLETQYF
TRBV18	NA	TRBJ1-2	NA	TGTGCCAGCACCACCTTAAGGGGAGGCGGCTACACCTTC	CASTTLRGGGYTF
TRBV5-4	TRBD1	TRBJ1-2	NA	TGTGCCAGCAGCCTCGGACAGGAGAACTATGGCTACACCTTC	CASSLGQENYGYTF
TRBV20-1	TRBD1	TRBJ2-4	NA	TGCAGTGCTAAGCCAGAGACAGGGGGCGGGAACATTCAGTACTTC	CSAKPETGGGNIQYF
TRBV7-9	NA	TRBJ2-7	few	TGTGCCAGCAGCTTGGGCAACGAGCAGTACTTC	CASSLGNEQYF
TRBV4-1	TRBD1	TRBJ2-6	NA	TGCGCCAGCAGCGCCGGGAACAGGGGGCCTGGGGCCAACGTCCTGACTTTC	CASSAGNRGPGANVLTF
TRBV27	TRBD1	TRBJ2-7	NA	TGTGCCAGCATGCGTTGGGGACAGGGGACGAGATACGAGCAGTACTTC	CASMRWGQGTRYEQYF
TRBV30	NA	TRBJ1-2	NA	TGTGCCTGGAGTGTACGTGTGGACTATGGCTACACCTTC	CAWSVRVDYGYTF
TRBV19	NA	TRBJ2-7	NA	TGTGCCAGTAGTATGTCCGAGTCGAGCACGGGTGGACTCTACGAGCAGTACTTC	CASSMSESSTGGLYEQYF
TRBV4-1	TRBD1	TRBJ2-3	NA	TGCGCCAGCAGCCAAGAGGGCAGGGGGCAGGGAGATACGCAGTATTTT	CASSQEGRGQGDTQYF
TRBV3-1	TRBD2	TRBJ2-1	NA	TGTGCCAGCAGCCCACCGGGACTAGTATTCGATGAGCAGTTCTTC	CASSPPGLVFDEQFF
TRBV2	NA	TRBJ2-5	NA	TGTGCCAGCAGGAACCAAGGACCGCGGGAGACCCAGTACTTC	CASRNQGPRETQYF
TRBV20-1	TRBD1	TRBJ1-2	NA	TGCAGTGCAAGGACAGGGGGTCTCTATGGCTACACCTTC	CSARTGGLYGYTF
TRBV3-1	NA	TRBJ1-5	NA	TGTGCCAGCAGCCTGGGTCGTAGCAATCAGCCCCAGCATTTT	CASSLGRSNQPQHF